This T cell receptor beta chain was recorded in a study of control samples from healthy donors and cancer patients. Method: immunoSEQ multiplex PCR; TCRdb's copy keeps in-frame clones and lacks some. Of some 64,000 clones listed, 90% are singletons. The germline V gene has CDR1 LNHNV and CDR2 YYDKDF (reference sequence). The CDR3 has 15 residues. V shed 0 bases and J shed 5 bases, with 13 bases lying between them. The chain combines TRBV15 with TRBJ1-2; D uncertain. This receptor was identified in a woman aged 50 to 60 with colorectal cancer. The sequencing input was PBMCs. CDR3 bases: TGTGCCACCAGCAGAGATAGTGCCCCCTGGTATGGCTACACCTTC. It is translated as CATSRDSAPWYGYTF.